The 25 T cell receptor beta chains listed next were all sequenced from one sample in a study of T cell changes during pregnancy in multiple sclerosis. The data were produced by immunoSEQ multiplex PCR, yet TCRdb's version contains in-frame clones alone and is incomplete. The sample yields tens of thousands of clones, about 90% seen once. Sequencing used CD4+ T cells from peripheral blood mononuclear cells, obtained in the third trimester of pregnancy. The receptors shown here come from a female donor in good health, enrolled as a control in a pregnancy study.

The chain uses TRBV14 and TRBJ1-6; 7 bases match TRBD1. In germline, CDR1 is SGHDN, CDR2 FVKESK. CDR3 size: 15 residues. The J segment lost 5 bases and the V segment lost 4 bases, leaving 5 bases of the junction unmatched. CDR3 coding DNA: TGTGCCAGCAGCCCCCGACAGGGAAATAATTCACCCCTCCACTTT. It yields the protein CASSPRQGNNSPLHF.

The chain employs TRBV7-9 and TRBJ2-7, with 7 bases identical to TRBD1. CDR3 length: 15 amino acids. The V and J ends lost 5 bases and 1 base, in that order; junction bases with no gene match: 8. CDR1 is SEHNR, CDR2 FQNEAQ, per germline (reference sequence). The CDR3 bases are TGTGCCAGCAGCGGAGTCGGGACAGTGTCCTACGAGCAGTACTTC. It encodes CASSGVGTVSYEQYF.

The J gene is TRBJ2-7, the V gene TRBV7-2; 14 nucleotides line up with TRBD2. Germline V CDR1 and CDR2: SGHTA, FQGNSA. This CDR3 contains 15 residues. Trimming removed 1 base from V and 7 bases from J; junction bases left unmatched: 3. As DNA, the CDR3 is TGTGCCAGCAGCTTAGGACTAGCGGGAGGGGAAGAGCAGTACTTC. Its translation: CASSLGLAGGEEQYF. Full variable domain (rest looked up from reference TRBV7-2 and TRBJ2-7): GAGVSQSPSNKVTEKGKDVELRCDPISGHTALYWYRQSLGQGLEFLIYFQGNSAPDKSGLPSDRFSAERTGGSVSTLTIQRTQQEDSAVYLCASSLGLAGGEEQYFGPGTRLTVT.

This sequence joins TRBV4-1 and TRBJ2-3, with 14 bases that match TRBD2. V shed 3 bases, J shed 1 base, and the junction held 9 bases outside the gene matches. Germline CDR1 reads MGHRA; CDR2 reads YSYEKL. The CDR3 contains 19 residues. The CDR3 loop reads CASSHPTSGGAGRTDTQYF. The CDR3 DNA reads TGCGCCAGCAGCCACCCGACTAGCGGGGGGGCCGGACGCACAGATACGCAGTATTTT.

This sequence joins TRBV28 and TRBJ1-2; D gene unclear. V was pared by 3 bases and J by 2 bases, with 7 bases between. Germline CDR1 and CDR2: MDHEN and SYDVKM. CDR3 size: 13 residues. CDR3 in amino acids: CASSLGSNYGYTF. CDR3 sequence (DNA): TGTGCCAGCAGTTTGGGCAGCAACTATGGCTACACCTTC.

In nucleotides, the CDR3 is TGTGCCAGCTCACCATATTTGCCTAGCGGCTCCTACAATGAGCAGTTCTTC. Translated: CASSPYLPSGSYNEQFF. V and J are TRBV18 and TRBJ2-1; 7 nucleotides line up with TRBD2. Germline CDR1 and CDR2: KGHSH and LQKENI. The CDR3 is 17 amino acids. V was pared by 2 bases and J by 0 bases, with 7 bases of the junction left unmatched.

This rearrangement joins TRBV28 to TRBJ1-5, with a tentative D call TRBD1 (5 bases). Trimming cost V 7 bases and J 1 base, with 14 bases left between them. Germline V gene data show CDR1 as MDHEN and CDR2 as SYDVKM. The CDR3 runs to 15 residues. DNA for the CDR3: TGTGCCAGCACCCTTTGGGGCCCGAGCAATCAGCCCCAGCATTTT. It is translated as CASTLWGPSNQPQHF.

Only one count was recorded for this clone. This chain joins TRBV5-1 and TRBJ1-1; D is uncertain. The CDR3 sequence is 15 residues long. V was pared by 0 bases and J by 1 base, with 10 bases between. Per the germline V gene, CDR1 is SGHRS and CDR2 is YFSETQ. For the CDR3, the DNA is TGCGCCAGCAGCTTGGTGGCAGGCTCGAACACTGAAGCTTTCTTT. As protein: CASSLVAGSNTEAFF. The full variable domain, with the rest looked up from reference TRBV5-1 and TRBJ1-1, is KAGVTQTPRYLIKTRGQQVTLSCSPISGHRSVSWYQQTPGQGLQFLFEYFSETQRNKGNFPGRFSGRQFSNSRSEMNVSTLELGDSALYLCASSLVAGSNTEAFFGQGTRLTVV.

The rearrangement joins TRBV27 to TRBJ2-7; 9 bases line up with TRBD2. V shed 6 bases and J 2 bases; nucleotides not matched to a gene: 5. There are 14 residues in the CDR3. The V gene's germline CDR1 is MNHEY and CDR2 SMNVEV (reference sequence). Here the CDR3 DNA reads TGTGCCAGCAGAGCTAGCGGGACCGCCTACGAGCAGTACTTC. It is translated as CASRASGTAYEQYF.

The table lists this clone with a few counts. The chain couples TRBV11-2 to TRBJ2-4, with 7 bases that match TRBD1. V lost 10 bases, J lost 0 bases, and 6 bases stayed unmatched. CDR1 SGHAT and CDR2 FQNNGV come from the germline V gene. The CDR3 has 14 amino acids. CDR3 DNA sequence: TGTGCCACCGTAGGGGGCTTAGCCAAAAACATTCAGTACTTC. Translating it yields CATVGGLAKNIQYF.

This clone came up once. The chain recombines TRBV6-5 with TRBJ1-2, with 9 bases aligning to TRBD1. Looked up from germline, CDR1 is MNHEY and CDR2 is SVGAGI. V lost 6 bases to trimming and J lost 6 bases; unmatched junction nucleotides: 8. The CDR3 extends over 14 amino acids. Here the CDR3 reads CASRLPGQGHGYTF. The CDR3 bases are TGTGCCAGCAGGCTACCGGGACAGGGCCATGGCTACACCTTC.

The genes are TRBV14 and TRBJ2-3; a weak D match, TRBD1 (6 bases). CDR1 is SGHDN, CDR2 FVKESK, per germline. This CDR3 spans 14 amino acids. V was clipped by 5 bases and J by 3 bases, with 12 bases between them. This CDR3 reads CASSIQGVTDTQYF. The CDR3 DNA follows: TGTGCCAGCAGCATACAGGGCGTAACAGATACGCAGTATTTT.

The chain recombines TRBV28 with TRBJ1-4; D call uncertain. There are 15 residues in the CDR3. Germline V lookup: CDR1 MDHEN, CDR2 SYDVKM. Between the trimmed V and J ends, which lost 3 bases and 3 bases, there was a span of 11 bases. The DNA for the CDR3 is TGTGCCAGCAGTTTGGCCACCCGCTCTAATGAAAAACTGTTTTTT. Amino acid sequence: CASSLATRSNEKLFF.

The chain is built from TRBV7-3 and TRBJ2-5, with 10 bases matching TRBD1. Germline-derived CDR1 and CDR2 are SGHTA and FQGTGA. This CDR3 has 15 residues. Trimming removed 5 bases from V and 2 bases from J; junction bases left unmatched: 5. CDR3 bases: TGTGCCAGCAGCCCGGGACAGGGGAGGCAAGAGACCCAGTACTTC. It codes for CASSPGQGRQETQYF.

The rearrangement links TRBV5-6 to TRBJ2-5, with D tentatively TRBD2 (5 bases). V was pared by 0 bases and J by 2 bases, with 8 bases between. Germline CDR1 reads SGHDT; CDR2 reads YYEEEE. The CDR3 has 14 residues. The CDR3 protein is CASSLGGGQETQYF. The CDR3 nucleotides read TGTGCCAGCAGCTTGGGTGGCGGGCAAGAGACCCAGTACTTC.

The chain joins TRBV2 to TRBJ2-2, with TRBD2 matching 9 bases. The germline CDR1 and CDR2 sequences are SNHLY and FYNNEI. The CDR3 runs to 15 residues. J lost 4 bases, V lost 6 bases, and 6 bases had no gene match. The CDR3 reads CASRAGGPGTGELFF. For the CDR3, the DNA is TGTGCCAGCAGGGCGGGGGGGCCGGGCACCGGGGAGCTGTTTTTT. Full variable domain (remainder filled in from reference TRBV2 and TRBJ2-2): EPEVTQTPSHQVTQMGQEVILRCVPISNHLYFYWYRQILGQKVEFLVSFYNNEISEKSEIFDDQFSVERPDGSNFTLKIRSTKLEDSAMYFCASRAGGPGTGELFFGEGSRLTVL.

V usage is TRBV19 and J usage is TRBJ1-5; no clear D gene. The germline V gene encodes CDR1 LNHDA and CDR2 SQIVND (reference sequence). The CDR3 has 16 residues. V was pared by 2 bases and J by 0 bases, with 11 bases between. This CDR3 is CASSISGLNSNQPQHF. CDR3 nucleotide sequence: TGTGCCAGTAGTATAAGCGGACTAAATAGCAATCAGCCCCAGCATTTT.

The chain recombines TRBV7-9 with TRBJ1-1; TRBD1 aligns across 7 bases. Germline CDR1 SEHNR, CDR2 FQNEAQ (reference sequence). This CDR3 region has 17 residues. The V and J ends lost 2 bases and 3 bases, in that order; junction bases with no gene match: 12. The CDR3 loop reads CASSLPKTGRWDTEAFF. For the CDR3, the DNA is TGTGCCAGCAGCTTACCTAAGACAGGGAGGTGGGACACTGAAGCTTTCTTT.

The rearrangement joins TRBV27 to TRBJ2-1, with D unclear. In germline, CDR1 is MNHEY, CDR2 SMNVEV (reference sequence). CDR3 size: 14 residues. Trimming took off 4 bases at V and 7 bases at J, with 14 bases between the two ends. In DNA form, the CDR3 reads TGTGCCAGCAGTTCACAGCCTCACGCTAATGAGCAGTTCTTC. Its protein product is CASSSQPHANEQFF.

The chain combines TRBV19 with TRBJ1-5, with TRBD1 identical over 9 bases. Trimming took 0 bases from V and 4 from J; bases not matched to a gene: 1. The CDR3 spans 15 residues. CDR1 and CDR2 (germline): LNHDA, SQIVND (reference sequence). CDR3 protein: CASSIDGTGNQPQHF. In nucleotides, the CDR3 is TGTGCCAGTAGTATAGATGGGACAGGGAATCAGCCCCAGCATTTT.

The chain has TRBV10-3 and TRBJ2-1, with D uncertain. The CDR3 runs 15 residues. Trimming stripped 6 bases from V and 3 bases from J, with 15 bases between. The germline V gene encodes CDR1 ENHRY and CDR2 SYGVKD. The CDR3, as DNA: TGTGCCATCAGACCCTACGCGGAAGACTACAATGAGCAGTTCTTC. Protein: CAIRPYAEDYNEQFF.

The V call is TRBV29-1, the J call TRBJ2-5, with D tentatively TRBD2 (6 bases). There are 13 residues in the CDR3. The germline V gene encodes CDR1 SQVTM and CDR2 ANQGSEA. Trimming shortened V by 8 bases and J by 4 bases, and 17 bases separated the two germline ends. CDR3 sequence reads: CSTAGSYGETQYF. DNA for the CDR3: TGCAGCACGGCGGGGTCTTACGGAGAGACCCAGTACTTC. Full variable domain (rest looked up from reference TRBV29-1 and TRBJ2-5): SAVISQKPSRDICQRGTSLTIQCQVDSQVTMMFWYRQQPGQSLTLIATANQGSEATYESGFVIDKFPISRPNLTFSTLTVSNMSPEDSSIYLCSTAGSYGETQYFGPGTRLLVL.

This clone showed up just once. The chain carries TRBV30 and TRBJ2-2; 8 bases are shared with TRBD1. V lost 3 bases and J lost 7; bases outside the gene matches: 10. Germline V gene lookup returns CDR1 GTSNPN and CDR2 SVGIG (reference sequence). The CDR3 length is 15 residues. The CDR3 protein is CAWSASGGVFGELFF. The CDR3 DNA reads as TGTGCCTGGAGCGCCTCAGGGGGCGTTTTCGGGGAGCTGTTTTTT. Full variable domain (remainder filled in from reference TRBV30 and TRBJ2-2): SQTIHQWPATLVQPVGSPLSLECTVEGTSNPNLYWYRQAAGRGLQLLFYSVGIGQISSEVPQNLSASRPQDRQFILSSKKLLLSDSGFYLCAWSASGGVFGELFFGEGSRLTVL.

This chain joins TRBV28 and TRBJ2-1; D ambiguous. The CDR3 has 12 amino acids. The germline CDR1 and CDR2 sequences are MDHEN and SYDVKM. Trimming shortened V by 6 bases and J by 10 bases, and 13 bases separated the two germline ends. The CDR3 loop is CASSLGLQEQFF. In nucleotides, the CDR3 is TGTGCCAGCAGCTTGGGCCTGCAGGAGCAGTTCTTC.

The CDR3 is CATSRAKAGAWETQYF. DNA of the CDR3: TGTGCCACCAGCAGAGCAAAAGCGGGAGCCTGGGAGACCCAGTACTTC. The rearrangement uses TRBV15 and TRBJ2-5, with 8 bases identical to TRBD2. V shed 1 base and J 5 bases; nucleotides not matched to a gene: 9. Germline CDR1 reads LNHNV; CDR2 reads YYDKDF (reference sequence). The CDR3 is 16 residues long. Together with reference TRBV15 and TRBJ2-5, the CDR3 gives the full variable domain: DAMVIQNPRYQVTQFGKPVTLSCSQTLNHNVMYWYQQKSSQAPKLLFHYYDKDFNNEADTPDNFQSRRPNTSFCFLDIRSPGLGDTAMYLCATSRAKAGAWETQYFGPGTRLLVL.